The T cell receptor beta chain described here comes from a study of read filtering for tumor transcriptome and immune sequencing. This library used about 360 ng RNA and molecular barcoded adaptors spanning alpha/delta and beta/gamma chains. In TCRdb, the reads were re-called with MiXCR into one record per CDR3 protein. The table shows over 45,000 distinct CDR3 sequences, with roughly 20% occurring only once. About this clonotype itself: A much larger clone is a single base away; this may be a read error.

Germline-derived CDR1 and CDR2 are MNHEY and SVGEGT. CDR3 size: 13 residues. V shed 8 bases, J shed 6 bases, and the junction held 9 bases outside the gene matches. The genes are TRBV6-2 or TRBV6-3 and TRBJ2-5; 7 positions match TRBD1. This clonotype originated in a donor at least 40 years old with multiple myeloma. Sequenced material: a population of CD138-negative cells sorted from bone marrow. The DNA for the CDR3 is TGTGCCAGCCACCGGGACAGACAAAAGACCCAGTACTTC. Residues: CASHRDRQKTQYF.